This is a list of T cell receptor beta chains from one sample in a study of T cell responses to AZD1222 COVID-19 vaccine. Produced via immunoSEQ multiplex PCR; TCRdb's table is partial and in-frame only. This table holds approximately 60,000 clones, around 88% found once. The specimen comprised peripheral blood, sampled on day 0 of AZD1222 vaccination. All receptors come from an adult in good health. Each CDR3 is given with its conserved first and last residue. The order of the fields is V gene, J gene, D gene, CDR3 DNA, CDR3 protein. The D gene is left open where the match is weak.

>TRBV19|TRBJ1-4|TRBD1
TGTGCCAGTAGTATGCTCCCGGACAGGGGCCGTGAAAAACTGTTTTTT
CASSMLPDRGREKLFF
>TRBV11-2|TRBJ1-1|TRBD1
TGTGCCAGCAGCGCCCAGGGGGCTGTGGGCACTGAAGCTTTCTTT
CASSAQGAVGTEAFF
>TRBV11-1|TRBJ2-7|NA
TGTGCCAGCAGCTCCCAGGGGCAGAACGAGCAGTACTTC
CASSSQGQNEQYF
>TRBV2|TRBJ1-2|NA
TGTGCCAGCAGTGAAGGTTTGGGGGCGGGGTATGGCTACACCTTC
CASSEGLGAGYGYTF
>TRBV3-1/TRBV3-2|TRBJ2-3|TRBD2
TGTGCCAGCAGCCAACAAGCGGGAGTCAGTATAACAGATACGCAGTATTTT
CASSQQAGVSITDTQYF
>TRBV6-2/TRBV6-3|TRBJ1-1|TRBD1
TGTGCCAGCAGTTTGACAGGGGGCGTGTACACTGAAGCTTTCTTT
CASSLTGGVYTEAFF
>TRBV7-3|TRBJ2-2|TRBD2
TGTGCCAGCAGCTTCATCGGGGCGGGGGAACGCACCGGGGAGCTGTTTTTT
CASSFIGAGERTGELFF
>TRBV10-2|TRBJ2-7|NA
TGCGCCAGCAGTGGCGAGATCACCTACGAGCAGTACTTC
CASSGEITYEQYF
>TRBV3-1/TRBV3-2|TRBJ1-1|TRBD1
TGTGCCAGCAGCCAAGATGTTAGGGGGCTTGAAGCTTTCTTT
CASSQDVRGLEAFF
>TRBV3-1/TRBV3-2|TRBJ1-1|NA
TGTGCCAGCAGCCCTATTAACCGGGGGGACACTGAAGCTTTCTTT
CASSPINRGDTEAFF
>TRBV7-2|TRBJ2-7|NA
TGTGCCAGCAGCGATGGGTCTTCGGGCTCCTACGAGCAGTACTTC
CASSDGSSGSYEQYF
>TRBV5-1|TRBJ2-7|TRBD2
TGCGCCAGCAGCTTGGCGGCTAGCGGGCAAACTATCTCCTACGAGCAGTACTTC
CASSLAASGQTISYEQYF
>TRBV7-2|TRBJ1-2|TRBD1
TGTGCCAGCAGCCGCGCAGGGGGGAACTATGGCTACACCTTC
CASSRAGGNYGYTF
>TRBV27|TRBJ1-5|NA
TGTGCCAGCAGTTTTCAACACCCACGGCAGCCCCAGCATTTT
CASSFQHPRQPQHF
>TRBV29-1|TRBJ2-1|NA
TGCAGCGTTGCTCCGGTGGGGGATGAGCAGTTCTTC
CSVAPVGDEQFF
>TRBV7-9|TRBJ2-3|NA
TGTGCCAGCAGCTTAGGCAGGGACCGACGGTTAGATACGCAGTATTTT
CASSLGRDRRLDTQYF
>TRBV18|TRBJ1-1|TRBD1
TGTGCCAGCTCACCCGACAGGGGATTGGAGAACACTGAAGCTTTCTTT
CASSPDRGLENTEAFF
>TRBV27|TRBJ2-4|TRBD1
TGTGCCAGCAGTTTAAGGGGGGGACAGGGGTGGAACATTCAGTACTTC
CASSLRGGQGWNIQYF
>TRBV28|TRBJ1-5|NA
TGTGCCAGCAGTTTTAGCCAGGGGATGCGTCATCAGCCCCAGCATTTT
CASSFSQGMRHQPQHF
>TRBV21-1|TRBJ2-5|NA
TGTGCCAGCAGCAAAGTGGGGTATGGGGAGGGAAAGACCCAGTACTTC
CASSKVGYGEGKTQYF
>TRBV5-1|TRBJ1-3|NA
TGCGCCAGCAGCATGAGCTCCTCTGGAAACACCATATATTTT
CASSMSSSGNTIYF
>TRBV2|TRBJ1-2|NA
TGTGCCAGCAGTGACGGCAGGGGCCCGGACTATGGCTACACCTTC
CASSDGRGPDYGYTF
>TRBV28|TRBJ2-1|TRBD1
TGTGCCAGCAGAGGGACAGCTGTATACAATGAGCAGTTCTTC
CASRGTAVYNEQFF
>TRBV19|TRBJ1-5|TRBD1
TGTGCCAGTAGTACCACGGACAGGAGGGGCCATCAGCCCCAGCATTTT
CASSTTDRRGHQPQHF
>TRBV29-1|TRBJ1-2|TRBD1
TGCAGCGTTGTCCGGACAGGGGGATCTCAGGATGGCTACACCTTC
CSVVRTGGSQDGYTF
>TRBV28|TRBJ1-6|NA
TGTGCCAGCAGTTTCGAAGGGAAGTCACCCCTCCACTTT
CASSFEGKSPLHF
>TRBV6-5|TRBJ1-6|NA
TGTGCCAGCAGTACAGGGATGTCTAATTCACCCCTCCACTTT
CASSTGMSNSPLHF